Following are 27 T cell receptor beta chains from one sample sequenced in a study of blood T cells in healthy people across ages. Combining a sample-barcoded 5' primer with a J-beta primer mix, a second PCR ran for roughly 7 to 11 cycles. TCRdb re-called the 5' RACE reads with MiXCR, one entry per CDR3 protein. The data hold about 510,000 distinct CDR3 sequences, with about 26% observed a single time. This same sample was also part of a study on T cells of mothers and their children.

Sequencing was carried out using blood. The receptors come from a boy aged 2 to 10 in good health.

This clonotype was detected ten times or more. The V gene is TRBV7-2, the J gene TRBJ2-5; tentatively, D is TRBD1 or TRBD2 (6 bases each). Germline V gene sequence: CDR1 SGHTA, CDR2 FQGNSA. CDR3 size: 15 residues. The ends were cut back, 1 base at V and 1 base at J, with 10 bases in the middle. DNA for the CDR3: TGTGCCAGCAGCTTAGGTGGGGGGCCCCAAGAGACCCAGTACTTC. It encodes CASSLGGGPQETQYF.

A remark on this clonotype: The CDR3 carries no conserved terminal phenylalanine or tryptophan, so it likely arises from a read error. The chain couples TRBV20-1 to TRBJ1-2; D unclear. Germline values: CDR1 DFQATT, CDR2 SNEGSKA (reference sequence). The CDR3 has 12 residues. V was clipped by 1 base and J by 4 bases, with 7 bases between them. The CDR3 DNA reads as TGCAGTGCTAGAGCCCGCACCTATGGCTACACCTAC. Translating it yields CSARARTYGYTY.

J is TRBJ2-1 and V is TRBV6-2 or TRBV6-3; the D is unclear. V was trimmed by 4 bases and J by 2 bases, leaving 18 bases between them. From germline, CDR1 is MNHEY and CDR2 SVGEGT. The CDR3 has 17 residues. CDR3 sequence reads: CASSWVAALPPYNEQFF. Here the CDR3 DNA reads TGTGCCAGCAGTTGGGTGGCGGCCCTCCCCCCCTACAATGAGCAGTTCTTC.

The chain employs TRBV5-1 and TRBJ2-2, with TRBD2 matching 7 bases. The germline CDR1 and CDR2 sequences are SGHRS and YFSETQ. This CDR3 region has 17 residues. J was trimmed by 2 bases and V by 0 bases; bases with no gene match: 7. The CDR3 DNA reads TGCGCCAGCAGCTTGGTCTCCCAGCGGGGTAACACCGGGGAGCTGTTTTTT. Amino acids: CASSLVSQRGNTGELFF.

This clonotype was found a few times. The chain has TRBV20-1 and TRBJ2-7; 12 nucleotides line up with TRBD2. The V and J ends lost 0 bases and 2 bases, in that order; junction bases with no gene match: 5. The CDR3 has 16 residues. CDR1 is DFQATT and CDR2 is SNEGSKA in the germline V gene (reference sequence). Here the CDR3 reads CSARDVTSGRPYEQYF. The CDR3 bases are TGCAGTGCTAGAGATGTCACTAGCGGGAGGCCCTACGAGCAGTACTTC.

There are a few counts of this clonotype. This chain's CDR3 is CAILREINYGYTF. In DNA, the CDR3 is TGTGCCATCCTCCGGGAGATTAACTATGGCTACACCTTC. The chain is built from TRBV6-1 and TRBJ1-2; unclear D gene. Per germline, CDR1 MNHNS and CDR2 SASEGT. CDR3 size: 13 residues. The ends were cut back, 10 bases at V and 1 base at J, with 13 bases in the middle.

The chain joins TRBV5-1 to TRBJ2-3; maybe TRBD2 (6 bases). V gave up 2 bases and J gave up 2 bases, with 15 bases separating them. Germline V lookup: CDR1 SGHRS, CDR2 YFSETQ. This CDR3 comprises 16 residues. The CDR3 coding sequence is TGCGCCAGCAGCTTAGGATATAGCGGCTCCACAGATACGCAGTATTTT. Amino acid sequence: CASSLGYSGSTDTQYF.

This clonotype was seen ten or more times. The chain joins TRBV29-1 to TRBJ2-4, with D perhaps matching TRBD1 or TRBD2 (5 bases each). The germline V gene encodes CDR1 SQVTM and CDR2 ANQGSEA. Deletions cut 5 bases from V and 0 bases from J, with 11 bases between. The CDR3 has 14 residues. The DNA of the CDR3 is TGCAGCGTTCGGGGCGTCCTAGCCAAAAACATTCAGTACTTC. Translated: CSVRGVLAKNIQYF. Drawing the rest from reference TRBV29-1 and TRBJ2-4, the complete variable domain is SAVISQKPSRDICQRGTSLTIQCQVDSQVTMMFWYRQQPGQSLTLIATANQGSEATYESGFVIDKFPISRPNLTFSTLTVSNMSPEDSSIYLCSVRGVLAKNIQYFGAGTRLSVL.

The rearrangement joins TRBV20-1 to TRBJ2-2, with D maybe TRBD1 (6 bases). V lost 0 bases and J 6 bases, leaving 17 bases between the germline ends. From germline, CDR1 is DFQATT and CDR2 SNEGSKA (reference sequence). The CDR3 length is 16 residues. In DNA, the CDR3 is TGCAGTGCTAGAGATGGAATTGTATCAGGGGCCGGGGAGCTGTTTTTT. It codes for CSARDGIVSGAGELFF.

The chain couples TRBV9 to TRBJ2-1; tentative D call: TRBD2 (5 bases). This CDR3 has 14 amino acids. The V end was cut by 0 bases, the J end by 6 bases, with 10 bases between. Germline values: CDR1 SGDLS, CDR2 YYNGEE. CDR3 coding DNA: TGTGCCAGCAGCGTAGCTTTTCGGGGCAATGAGCAGTTCTTC. It encodes CASSVAFRGNEQFF.

V usage is TRBV2 and J usage is TRBJ1-5, with D tentatively TRBD1 (6 bases). In germline, CDR1 is SNHLY, CDR2 FYNNEI. Between the trimmed V and J ends, which lost 2 bases and 7 bases, there was a span of 24 bases. The CDR3 consists of 18 residues. This CDR3 is CASSERRIAQGGGQPQHF. The CDR3 DNA reads TGTGCCAGCAGTGAACGACGGATTGCACAGGGAGGAGGACAGCCCCAGCATTTT.

This clonotype has only a few counts. The V and J genes are TRBV14 and TRBJ2-1; TRBD2 matches 7 bases. The CDR3 runs 16 residues. The V gene's germline CDR1 is SGHDN and CDR2 FVKESK. Trimming cost V 0 bases and J 2 bases; bases outside gene matches: 4. CDR3 sequence: CASSQDRGDPYNEQFF. CDR3 sequence (DNA): TGTGCCAGCAGCCAAGATCGGGGGGACCCCTACAATGAGCAGTTCTTC.

This clonotype was recorded a few times. The chain couples TRBV4-1 to TRBJ2-4, with TRBD1 as a possible D gene (6 bases). CDR1 MGHRA and CDR2 YSYEKL come from the germline V gene. Trimming took 7 bases from V and 15 from J, leaving 13 bases between them. CDR3 length: 10 residues. This CDR3 is CASTRGRLYF. CDR3 in DNA: TGCGCCAGCACCAGGGGTCGTCTGTACTTC.

This clonotype came up once. The chain is built from TRBV12-5 and TRBJ2-3; D is ambiguous. The germline V and J ends were trimmed by 2 bases and 0 bases, with 9 bases remaining between them. There are 15 residues in the CDR3. Per the germline V gene, CDR1 is LGHNT and CDR2 is FRNRAP. In nucleotides, the CDR3 is TGTGCTAGTGGTTTGTTTGGCGGAAGCACAGATACGCAGTATTTT. Protein sequence: CASGLFGGSTDTQYF.

The J gene is TRBJ1-2, the V gene TRBV29-1; TRBD1 might be the D (6 bases). The V gene lost 4 bases and the J gene lost 1 base, with 7 bases spanning the gap. There are 12 residues in the CDR3. Germline assignment: CDR1 SQVTM and CDR2 ANQGSEA. CDR3 sequence (DNA): TGCAGCGTTGGGGGGCTTAACTATGGCTACACCTTC. Translating it yields CSVGGLNYGYTF. The whole variable domain, remainder taken from reference TRBV29-1 and TRBJ1-2, is SAVISQKPSRDICQRGTSLTIQCQVDSQVTMMFWYRQQPGQSLTLIATANQGSEATYESGFVIDKFPISRPNLTFSTLTVSNMSPEDSSIYLCSVGGLNYGYTFGSGTRLTVV.

The chain couples TRBV7-9 to TRBJ2-2; the match to TRBD1 covers 8 bases. Germline V gives CDR1 SEHNR, CDR2 FQNEAQ (reference sequence). The CDR3 totals 16 residues. Trimming removed 5 bases from V and 1 base from J; junction bases left unmatched: 6. The CDR3 sequence: CASSLPGTGNTGELFF. For the CDR3, the DNA is TGTGCCAGCAGCCTCCCGGGGACAGGGAACACCGGGGAGCTGTTTTTT.

The chain links TRBV5-5 to TRBJ1-2; 7 nucleotides agree with TRBD1. Per the germline V gene, CDR1 is SGHKS and CDR2 is YYEKEE (reference sequence). This CDR3 spans 15 amino acids. The V and J ends lost 4 bases and 3 bases, in that order; junction bases with no gene match: 9. CDR3 DNA sequence: TGTGCCAGCAGCCAAACTTCCGGGACAGACTATGGCTACACCTTC. Protein: CASSQTSGTDYGYTF.

The rearrangement links TRBV27 to TRBJ2-5; TRBD2 might be the D (5 bases). Looked up from germline, CDR1 is MNHEY and CDR2 is SMNVEV (reference sequence). Trimming stripped 3 bases from V and 5 bases from J, with 13 bases between. The CDR3 is made up of 14 amino acids. In nucleotides, the CDR3 is TGTGCCAGCAGTTTGAGCGGAAGGCATGAGACCCAGTACTTC. This encodes CASSLSGRHETQYF.

The chain links TRBV20-1 to TRBJ2-4; D is uncertain. Germline V CDR1 and CDR2: DFQATT, SNEGSKA (reference sequence). CDR3 length: 12 residues. V was cut by 3 bases and J by 7 bases, with 10 bases left in between. CDR3 coding DNA: TGCAGTGCTAGCTCACCTCCTAACATTCAGTACTTC. The encoded protein is CSASSPPNIQYF.

The chain couples TRBV27 to TRBJ1-1, with D uncertain. Trimming cost V 4 bases and J 6 bases, with 15 bases left between them. The germline V gene encodes CDR1 MNHEY and CDR2 SMNVEV (reference sequence). The CDR3 covers 14 residues. CDR3: CASSSTGVGAEAFF. The CDR3 DNA reads as TGTGCCAGCAGTTCTACTGGGGTTGGGGCTGAAGCTTTCTTT.

This clonotype was observed a handful of times. The junction differs from germline at one of its ends, possibly a read error. J is TRBJ2-5 and V is TRBV29-1, with TRBD2 identical over 11 bases. The CDR3 is 11 amino acids. The germline V gene encodes CDR1 SQVTM and CDR2 ANQGSEA. CDR3 sequence (DNA): TGCAGCGTTTTCTCTAGCGGGGGGCAGGACTTC. This sequence encodes CSVFSSGGQDF.

The chain uses TRBV11-3 and TRBJ1-2; 7 bases fit TRBD1. The CDR3 is made up of 15 amino acids. With V trimmed by 5 bases and J by 0 bases, 6 bases remained unmatched. Germline CDR1 is SGHNT and CDR2 is YENEEA. CDR3 in DNA: TGTGCCAGCAGCCTAGGGACAGAAGCTAACTATGGCTACACCTTC. Translation: CASSLGTEANYGYTF.

The chain uses TRBV3-1 and TRBJ1-6, with a tentative D call TRBD1 (6 bases). This CDR3 comprises 17 residues. Trimming left V 4 bases short and J 2 bases short, with 15 bases between. Germline CDR1 LGHDT, CDR2 YNNKEL (reference sequence). The CDR3 DNA reads TGTGCCAGCAGCCGGGGACACCACGGTACCTATAATTCACCCCTCCACTTT. Protein: CASSRGHHGTYNSPLHF.

The chain joins TRBV25-1 to TRBJ2-3; 7 bases fit TRBD2. This CDR3 spans 16 amino acids. V gave up 5 bases and J gave up 2 bases; unmatched junction bases: 10. Germline V gene sequence: CDR1 MGHDK, CDR2 SYGVNS. CDR3 in amino acids: CASSSNQGLLTDTQYF. For the CDR3, the DNA is TGTGCCAGCAGTTCAAACCAGGGACTACTCACAGATACGCAGTATTTT.

This clonotype was picked up many times. The chain links TRBV3-1 to TRBJ1-1, with D possibly matching TRBD1 (6 bases). CDR1 is LGHDT and CDR2 is YNNKEL in the germline V gene (reference sequence). Trimming removed 0 bases at V and 5 bases at J, with 13 bases between. The CDR3 loop spans 15 amino acids. CDR3 DNA: TGTGCCAGCAGCCAAGACCTCTCTCAGGGGACTGAAGCTTTCTTT. The encoded protein is CASSQDLSQGTEAFF.

This chain connects TRBV20-1 to TRBJ1-3; D is unclear. V was shortened by 7 bases and J by 0 bases, with 22 bases between the two germline ends. Germline V gives CDR1 DFQATT, CDR2 SNEGSKA (reference sequence). This CDR3 has 17 residues. The DNA of the CDR3 is TGCAGTGACCCGAAGAGGCCTATTTTTCTCTCTGGAAACACCATATATTTT. Translation: CSDPKRPIFLSGNTIYF.

This clonotype has more than one count but fewer than ten. The rearrangement uses TRBV24-1 and TRBJ2-1, with TRBD2 matching over 9 bases. The CDR3 runs to 16 residues. Trimming removed 4 bases from V and 2 bases from J; junction bases left unmatched: 5. Looked up from germline, CDR1 is KGHDR and CDR2 is SFDVKD. The CDR3 loop is CATSDSGGSTYNEQFF. The CDR3 DNA reads as TGTGCCACCAGTGACAGCGGGGGGTCCACCTACAATGAGCAGTTCTTC.